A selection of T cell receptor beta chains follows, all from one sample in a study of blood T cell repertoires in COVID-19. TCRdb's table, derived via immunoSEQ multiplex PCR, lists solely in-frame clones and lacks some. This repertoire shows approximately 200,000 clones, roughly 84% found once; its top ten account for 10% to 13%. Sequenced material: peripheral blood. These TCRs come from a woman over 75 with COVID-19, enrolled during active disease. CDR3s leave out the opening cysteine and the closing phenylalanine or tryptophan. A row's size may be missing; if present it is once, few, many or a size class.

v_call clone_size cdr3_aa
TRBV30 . ALVGQGNTEAF
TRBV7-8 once ASSRNDRGGGYT
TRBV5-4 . ASSFDRGNSPLH
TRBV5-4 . ASSPQGGTEAF
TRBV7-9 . ASSGMEGYT
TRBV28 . ASSQLVNTIY
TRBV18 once ASSLGLRHWDEQF
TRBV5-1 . ASSQGGSPLH
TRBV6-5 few ASSLYGELF
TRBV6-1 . ASSAYSQGAGKGTEAF
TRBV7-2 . ASSSSSGGAYEQY
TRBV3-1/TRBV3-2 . ASSRQAGARQETQY
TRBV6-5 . ASSYGILLEGYT
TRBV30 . ACTGTGGYNEQF
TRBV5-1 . ASSSLAEDTQY
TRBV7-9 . ASSPPGGPYGYT
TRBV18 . ASSPPARGNEQY
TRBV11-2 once ASSFGGGESDEQF
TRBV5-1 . ASSLEVGAANGYT
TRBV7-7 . ASSFGTGVNTGELF
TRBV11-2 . ASSLASHQPQH
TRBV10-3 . AISERDRSSGNTIY
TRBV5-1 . ASSLSGQPNTEAF
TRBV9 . ASSERTDYTGELF
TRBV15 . ATSSGQLNSPLH
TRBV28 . ASPSGDSPLH
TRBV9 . ASSARDRSSYNEQF
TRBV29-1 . SVAPPGLPQH
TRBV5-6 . ASSLVRGGTGELF
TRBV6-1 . ASSEEAGGSGYT
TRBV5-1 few ASSRLRDRGVFEAF
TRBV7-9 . ASSYTSGRYNEQF
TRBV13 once ASSCLAPGDQRTDTQY
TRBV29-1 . SGRGALGNEKLF
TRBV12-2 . ASRLALGRAGGGNTIY
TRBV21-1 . ASSKRAPGQGFESNEQF
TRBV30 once AWSVFLSGGNQPQH
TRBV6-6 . ASSPSGGAYNEQF
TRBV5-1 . ASSSDSLWNTEAF
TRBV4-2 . ASSQSPDPTGGYT
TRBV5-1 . ASSSGRENTEAF
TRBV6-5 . ASAAYTVEAF
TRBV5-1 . ASSFKTVDSTYEQY
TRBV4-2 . ASSPRSGGANGELF
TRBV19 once ASSIGTVKNSPLH
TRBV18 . ASSTTGETQY
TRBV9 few ASSPCADRGYLFKRNQPQH
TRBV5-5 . ASSQIAGTAEAF
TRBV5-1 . ASCRGGESDTQY
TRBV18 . ASSPDRDTEAF
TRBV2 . ASAGQGINEQF
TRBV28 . VTGPASGNTIY
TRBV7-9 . ASSLETAQETQY
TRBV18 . ASSPAGGSYEQY
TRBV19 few ASIGGAIGTEAF
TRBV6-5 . ASSQGVPGELF
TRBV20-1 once SAEGHTEAF
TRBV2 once ASSAPAGGTDTQY
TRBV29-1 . SGRQGNEKLF
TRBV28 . ASSPREGLGRAF